The 14 T cell receptor beta chains in this list originate from one sample, sequenced in a study of blood T cell repertoires in COVID-19. Libraries were prepared by immunoSEQ multiplex PCR; TCRdb keeps only in-frame clonotypes and omits some of them. The data show about 77,000 clones, with less than 85% seen just once and 4% to 6% held by the top ten. The source material was peripheral blood. The source of these receptors is a woman between 65 and 79 years old with acute or convalescent COVID-19.

This chain connects TRBV25-1 to TRBJ2-5, with TRBD1 matching over 7 bases. The CDR3 runs to 14 residues. Germline CDR1 MGHDK, CDR2 SYGVNS. After removal of 6 bases from V and 3 bases from J, the junction contained 7 bases not matched to a gene. The CDR3 reads CASSVHGTEETQYF. The CDR3 bases are TGTGCCAGCAGCGTGCATGGGACAGAAGAGACCCAGTACTTC. Based on the CDR3 plus reference TRBV25-1 and TRBJ2-5, the full variable domain is EADIYQTPRYLVIGTGKKITLECSQTMGHDKMYWYQQDPGMELHLIHYSYGVNSTEKGDLSSESTVSRIRTEHFPLTLESARPSHTSQYLCASSVHGTEETQYFGPGTRLLVL.

This clone was found once. The chain has TRBV29-1 and TRBJ1-1, with D perhaps matching TRBD1 (5 bases). V shed 7 bases and J shed 4 bases, with 19 bases lying between them. Per the germline V gene, CDR1 is SQVTM and CDR2 is ANQGSEA. The CDR3 consists of 14 residues. In DNA form, the CDR3 reads TGCAGCGCTCGGGTAGGCGGGGGAGGCACTGAAGCTTTCTTT. Its translation is CSARVGGGGTEAFF.

The chain is built from TRBV27 and TRBJ1-2; TRBD1 agrees at 7 bases. Germline CDR1 is MNHEY and CDR2 is SMNVEV (reference sequence). V dropped 6 bases and J dropped 3; count of bases not matched to a gene: 7. CDR3 length equals 14 residues. Here the CDR3 DNA reads TGTGCCAGCAGCCCTAGGGGGACAGACTATGGCTACACCTTC. Amino acid sequence: CASSPRGTDYGYTF.

The rearrangement links TRBV7-9 to TRBJ2-4; possible D gene TRBD1, 6 bases. The CDR3 runs 14 residues. Trimming took off 8 bases at V and 8 bases at J, with 19 bases between the two ends. Per germline, CDR1 SEHNR and CDR2 FQNEAQ (reference sequence). This CDR3 is CASATQGPGDIQYF. CDR3 nucleotides: TGTGCCAGCGCCACGCAGGGGCCCGGGGACATTCAGTACTTC.

CDR3 protein: CASSLWPGEGSGNTIYF. CDR3 nucleotide sequence: TGTGCCAGCAGCTTGTGGCCAGGGGAAGGTTCTGGAAACACCATATATTTT. The chain couples TRBV5-4 to TRBJ1-3, with D maybe TRBD1 (6 bases). This CDR3 has 17 residues. Per the germline V gene, CDR1 is SGHNT and CDR2 is YYREEE (reference sequence). The V gene lost 1 base and the J gene lost 1 base, with 15 bases spanning the gap.

This clone has only a few counts. The rearrangement joins TRBV27 to TRBJ1-5, with 7 bases that match TRBD1. This CDR3 comprises 16 residues. Germline trimming cut 2 bases from V and 2 bases from J; bases unmatched to any gene: 6. CDR1 MNHEY and CDR2 SMNVEV come from the germline V gene (reference sequence). The CDR3 region is CASSLRSRGGNQPQHF. CDR3 nucleotide sequence: TGTGCCAGCAGTTTACGGTCCAGGGGGGGCAATCAGCCCCAGCATTTT.

The chain links TRBV6-5 to TRBJ1-2; tentatively, D is TRBD1 (5 bases). Trimming stripped 7 bases from V and 8 bases from J, with 20 bases between. Germline values: CDR1 MNHEY, CDR2 SVGAGI. This CDR3 has 14 amino acids. The CDR3 nucleotides read TGTGCCAGCAAACAAGGGGCCACTAGCACGGGCTACACCTTC. This codes for CASKQGATSTGYTF.

Here the CDR3 DNA reads TGTGCCAGCAGTTACGCCGACAATCCTGGAAACACCATATATTTT. Its protein product is CASSYADNPGNTIYF. The chain carries TRBV6-5 and TRBJ1-3; no firm D call. Trimming shortened V by 2 bases and J by 2 bases, and 10 bases separated the two germline ends. Germline CDR1 reads MNHEY; CDR2 reads SVGAGI. This CDR3 spans 15 amino acids.

The sample holds one count of this clone. The chain uses TRBV14 and TRBJ1-6; 9 positions agree with TRBD1. This CDR3 contains 14 residues. Losses at the gene ends were 7 bases for V and 11 bases for J; bases not matched to a gene: 9. The germline CDR1 and CDR2 sequences are SGHDN and FVKESK. The CDR3 DNA follows: TGTGCCAGCACCCTAGGGACAGGGCCTACACCCCTCCACTTT. Amino acids: CASTLGTGPTPLHF.

This rearrangement joins TRBV19 to TRBJ1-2; the D gene is possibly TRBD1 (5 bases). There are 14 residues in the CDR3. Deletions cut 6 bases from V and 12 bases from J, with 23 bases between. Germline-derived CDR1 and CDR2 are LNHDA and SQIVND (reference sequence). In DNA, the CDR3 is TGTGCCAGTAGCCAATCCTTCGGCAGGGAGGCAGACACCTTC. This translates into CASSQSFGREADTF.

This rearrangement joins TRBV2 to TRBJ1-5, with a possible D match to TRBD1 (5 bases). The germline V gene encodes CDR1 SNHLY and CDR2 FYNNEI. This CDR3 has 16 amino acids. V gave up 0 bases and J gave up 2 bases, with 11 bases separating them. CDR3 amino acids: CASSEAGRVGNQPQHF. CDR3 DNA sequence: TGTGCCAGCAGTGAAGCCGGCAGGGTGGGCAATCAGCCCCAGCATTTT.

This sequence joins TRBV7-2 and TRBJ1-2; D is ambiguous. Trimming removed 1 base at V and 7 bases at J, with 13 bases between. The germline gives CDR1 SGHTA, CDR2 FQGNSA. The CDR3 consists of 14 residues. The CDR3 bases are TGTGCCAGCAGCTTAGTGGCCGGGGTTGGTGGCTACACCTTC. This translates into CASSLVAGVGGYTF.

The chain links TRBV11-2 to TRBJ2-2; D may be TRBD2 (5 bases). Germline V gene lookup returns CDR1 SGHAT and CDR2 FQNNGV. V was clipped by 2 bases and J by 1 base, with 11 bases between them. This CDR3 comprises 16 residues. The CDR3 spells CASSLRTSGNTGELFF. CDR3 nucleotides: TGTGCCAGCAGCTTAAGGACGAGCGGGAACACCGGGGAGCTGTTTTTT.

The rearrangement uses TRBV9 and TRBJ1-3, with a tentative D call TRBD1 (5 bases). In germline, CDR1 is SGDLS, CDR2 YYNGEE. The V end lost 6 bases, the J end lost 0 bases, and 13 bases lay between the germline ends. The CDR3 length is 15 residues. Here the CDR3 reads CASNEGARSGNTIYF. In DNA, the CDR3 is TGTGCCAGCAACGAAGGGGCGCGCTCTGGAAACACCATATATTTT.